Shown below are 9 T cell receptor beta chains from a single sample sequenced in a study of metastatic and nonmetastatic thyroid tumors. TCRdb called clones again from the PCR reads with MiXCR. Seen here are 15,000 to 20,000 clones, about 20% observed once, and the top ten hold 20% to 25%. Patients were all untreated before their thyroid surgery. Sequencing was performed on adjacent normal tissue. These receptors originate from a female donor with papillary thyroid cancer or a benign thyroid nodule (not recorded which). Some clones in this sample may be carry-over from other donors' samples.

This chain joins TRBV20-1 and TRBJ1-5; 10 nucleotides match TRBD1. J gave up 1 base and V 6 bases, and 12 bases lay outside the gene matches. The CDR3 runs 17 residues. CDR1 and CDR2 from the germline V gene are DFQATT and SNEGSKA (reference sequence). The CDR3 DNA sequence: TGCAGTGCGCCCGGGGACAGGGGATGGGCAAGCAATCAGCCCCAGCATTTT. This gives the protein CSAPGDRGWASNQPQHF.

In this sample, this clone turned up many times. Distinct nucleotide sequences in the sample also encode this CDR3. This chain connects TRBV7-8 to TRBJ2-3; the D is unclear. The CDR3 covers 16 residues. Per the germline V gene, CDR1 is SGHVS and CDR2 is FQNEAQ. Trimming removed 5 bases from V and 0 bases from J, with 15 bases in between. The CDR3 region is CASSQWSLASTDTQYF. The CDR3 DNA reads as TGTGCCAGCAGCCAGTGGTCCTTAGCAAGCACAGATACGCAGTATTTT. Full variable domain (rest looked up from reference TRBV7-8 and TRBJ2-3): GAGVSQSPRYKVAKRGQDVALRCDPISGHVSLFWYQQALGQGPEFLTYFQNEAQLDKSGLPSDRFFAERPEGSVSTLKIQRTQQEDSAVYLCASSQWSLASTDTQYFGPGTRLTVL.

This clone was counted a few times. This chain links TRBV15 with TRBJ1-4; no clear D gene. Trimming pared 5 bases from V and 0 bases from J, leaving 13 bases between. The V gene's germline CDR1 is LNHNV and CDR2 YYDKDF (reference sequence). The CDR3 runs to 16 residues. CDR3 loop: CATSEPSRATNEKLFF. In DNA form, the CDR3 reads TGTGCCACCAGCGAACCAAGTCGAGCAACTAATGAAAAACTGTTTTTT.

This clone turned up a few times. V is TRBV27 and J is TRBJ1-2; D perhaps matches TRBD1 (6 bases). The V and J ends lost 5 bases and 4 bases respectively, with 14 bases between them. The CDR3 runs 14 residues. CDR1 and CDR2 (germline): MNHEY, SMNVEV (reference sequence). This CDR3 is CASSPLQGLYGYTF. The CDR3 DNA reads TGTGCCAGCAGTCCTCTCCAGGGGCTCTATGGCTACACCTTC.

This clone was detected only a few times. J is TRBJ1-1 and V is TRBV6-1, with D possibly being TRBD1 (6 bases). The CDR3 totals 14 residues. CDR1 and CDR2 (germline): MNHNS, SASEGT. Deletions cut 6 bases from V and 11 bases from J, with 22 bases between. The CDR3 here is CASRPPRGFGEAFF. CDR3 nucleotides: TGTGCCAGCAGACCACCCAGGGGATTTGGTGAGGCTTTCTTT.

The chain carries TRBV5-1 and TRBJ2-1; D is possibly TRBD2 (7 bases). V was pared by 0 bases and J by 4 bases, with 11 bases between. The CDR3 runs 15 residues. CDR1 and CDR2 (germline): SGHRS, YFSETQ. CDR3 nucleotides: TGCGCCAGCAGCTTGGAACGGGGGGCTTACAATGAGCAGTTCTTC. It codes for CASSLERGAYNEQFF.

J is TRBJ1-1 and V is TRBV25-1; weak D call: TRBD1 (6 bases). The V gene lost 10 bases and the J gene lost 3 bases, with 18 bases spanning the gap. The germline V gene has CDR1 MGHDK and CDR2 SYGVNS. CDR3 length equals 14 residues. The CDR3 loop reads CAIQTTGLDTEAFF. The CDR3 DNA reads TGTGCCATCCAAACGACAGGTTTAGACACTGAAGCTTTCTTT.

There are a few counts of this clone. The chain recombines TRBV27 with TRBJ2-6; no reliable D call. This CDR3 is built from 13 residues. CDR1 MNHEY and CDR2 SMNVEV come from the germline V gene (reference sequence). Trimming removed 5 bases from V and 5 bases from J, with 7 bases in between. The CDR3 reads CASSPTRANVLTF. CDR3 nucleotides: TGTGCCAGCAGTCCGACCCGGGCCAACGTCCTGACTTTC.

This clone was seen a few times. The chain links TRBV28 to TRBJ1-4; D uncertain. V was cut by 5 bases and J by 5 bases, with 15 bases left in between. This CDR3 has 15 amino acids. Germline CDR1 and CDR2: MDHEN and SYDVKM. For the CDR3, the DNA is TGTGCCAGCAGTAGCGTGGGCACTCCCAATGAAAAACTGTTTTTT. Amino acid sequence: CASSSVGTPNEKLFF. Drawing the rest from reference TRBV28 and TRBJ1-4, the complete variable domain is DVKVTQSSRYLVKRTGEKVFLECVQDMDHENMFWYRQDPGLGLRLIYFSYDVKMKEKGDIPEGYSVSREKKERFSLILESASTNQTSMYLCASSSVGTPNEKLFFGSGTQLSVL.